These 17 T cell receptor beta chains share one sample of origin, sequenced in a study of cytomegalovirus exposure and HLA in healthy donors. PCR involved 60 Vbeta and 13 Jbeta primers. The method was immunoSEQ multiplex PCR; TCRdb's version includes in-frame clones alone and lacks a portion of them. The sample has 160,000 or so clones, approximately 80% seen once. The sample was PBMCs. These receptors originate from a woman aged 50 to 65 in good health and CMV-seronegative.

The chain joins TRBV27 to TRBJ2-1, with 14 bases matching TRBD2. The CDR3 has 15 amino acids. CDR1 MNHEY and CDR2 SMNVEV come from the germline V gene (reference sequence). V lost 4 bases, J lost 7 bases, and 3 bases stayed unmatched. The CDR3 here is CASSSGTSGRNEQFF. The CDR3 coding sequence is TGTGCCAGCAGTTCGGGGACTAGCGGGAGAAATGAGCAGTTCTTC.

This clone was seen more than once but under ten times. The V gene is TRBV5-1, the J gene TRBJ2-7; 7 bases fit TRBD2. The CDR3 is made up of 12 amino acids. Looked up from germline, CDR1 is SGHRS and CDR2 is YFSETQ. V was clipped by 2 bases and J by 6 bases; unmatched bases: 2. In DNA, the CDR3 is TGCGCCAGCAGCTTACCGGGGGGCGAGCAGTACTTC. It translates to CASSLPGGEQYF.

This chain joins TRBV28 and TRBJ1-4, with 7 bases fitting TRBD1. The CDR3 runs to 16 residues. Germline lookup yields CDR1 MDHEN and CDR2 SYDVKM. After removal of 3 bases from V and 8 bases from J, the junction contained 12 bases not matched to a gene. The CDR3 nucleotides read TGTGCCAGCAGTTTGAATGTAGGGGGCTGGCCGGAAAAACTGTTTTTT. Protein sequence: CASSLNVGGWPEKLFF.

The CDR3 loop reads CASSEGASGSRQYF. CDR3 bases: TGTGCCAGCAGCGAGGGGGCTAGCGGGAGCCGGCAGTATTTT. The chain carries TRBV2 and TRBJ2-3, with 10 bases that match TRBD2. CDR1 SNHLY and CDR2 FYNNEI come from the germline V gene. Trimming cost V 6 bases and J 11 bases; bases outside gene matches: 11. This CDR3 contains 14 residues.

The V gene is TRBV27, the J gene TRBJ2-2; 7 nucleotides match TRBD2. With 3 bases clipped from V and 4 bases from J, the junction kept 8 bases outside the gene matches. This CDR3 region has 16 residues. The germline V gene has CDR1 MNHEY and CDR2 SMNVEV (reference sequence). CDR3 DNA: TGTGCCAGCAGTTTGTCAAGCGGGACCCTCACCGGGGAGCTGTTTTTT. Protein: CASSLSSGTLTGELFF.

This chain connects TRBV5-1 to TRBJ2-2, with 9 positions matching TRBD2. The CDR3 runs 17 residues. Trimming took 2 bases from V and 5 from J; bases not matched to a gene: 10. The germline gives CDR1 SGHRS, CDR2 YFSETQ. The CDR3 DNA reads as TGCGCCAGCAGCTTCCTTGAACATAGCGGGAGTACCGGGGAGCTGTTTTTT. Translated: CASSFLEHSGSTGELFF.

This chain uses TRBV10-3 with TRBJ2-7; 12 bases match TRBD2. V lost 6 bases and J lost 2; bases outside the gene matches: 14. Germline V gene lookup returns CDR1 ENHRY and CDR2 SYGVKD. This CDR3 is built from 18 residues. The CDR3 DNA sequence: TGTGCCATCAGCCGACTAGCGGGGGATCAGAGGAGGGCCTACGAGCAGTACTTC. Translation gives CAISRLAGDQRRAYEQYF.

The chain combines TRBV6-6 with TRBJ2-3; possible D gene TRBD2, 5 bases. The CDR3 consists of 14 residues. V dropped 6 bases and J dropped 3 bases, with 13 bases sitting between them. CDR1 MNHNY and CDR2 SVGAGI come from the germline V gene (reference sequence). CDR3: CASRLGSLTDTQYF. The CDR3 DNA reads as TGTGCCAGCAGGCTAGGGAGTTTAACAGATACGCAGTATTTT.

The chain has TRBV6-1 and TRBJ2-1; 11 bases are a match to TRBD2. The CDR3 runs 17 residues. V was pared by 2 bases and J by 8 bases, with 11 bases of the junction left unmatched. Germline V gene sequence: CDR1 MNHNS, CDR2 SASEGT. DNA of the CDR3: TGTGCCAGCAGTGAAAACCGTTGGGGACTAGCGGTGGATGAGCAGTTCTTC. This translates into CASSENRWGLAVDEQFF.

The chain uses TRBV28 and TRBJ2-7; 8 bases are a match to TRBD2. Germline V CDR1 and CDR2: MDHEN, SYDVKM. Trimming at V came to 6 bases and at J to 1 base, leaving 14 bases not matched to a gene. This CDR3 is 17 amino acids long. The CDR3 reads CASSHPYGQRGSYEQYF. CDR3 sequence (DNA): TGTGCCAGCAGCCACCCTTACGGCCAGCGGGGGTCCTACGAGCAGTACTTC.

The CDR3 reads CAWSVGQVNTEAFF. The CDR3 coding sequence is TGTGCCTGGAGTGTAGGACAGGTGAACACTGAAGCTTTCTTT. The chain uses TRBV30 and TRBJ1-1; 7 bases are shared with TRBD1. V trimming: 0 bases; J trimming: 0 bases; junction bases outside the gene matches: 1. The CDR3 runs to 14 residues. CDR1 and CDR2 (germline): GTSNPN, SVGIG (reference sequence).

The chain joins TRBV4-1 to TRBJ1-4; D gene uncertain. The germline CDR1 and CDR2 sequences are MGHRA and YSYEKL. The length of the CDR3 is 15 residues. V lost 2 bases and J lost 5, with 12 bases in between. In nucleotides, the CDR3 is TGCGCCAGCAGCCAACATTCGGGAGGGAATGAAAAACTGTTTTTT. Its protein product is CASSQHSGGNEKLFF.

This chain connects TRBV30 to TRBJ2-5, with 9 bases that match TRBD2. The length of the CDR3 is 15 residues. V lost 1 base to trimming and J lost 3 bases; unmatched junction nucleotides: 6. Per germline, CDR1 GTSNPN and CDR2 SVGIG (reference sequence). This CDR3 reads CAWSGAASGEETQYF. CDR3 bases: TGTGCCTGGAGTGGTGCGGCTAGCGGGGAAGAGACCCAGTACTTC.

This chain joins TRBV14 and TRBJ1-4, with a possible D match to TRBD1 (5 bases). The CDR3 runs 15 residues. Between the trimmed V and J ends, which lost 0 bases and 8 bases, there was a span of 13 bases. Germline CDR1 is SGHDN and CDR2 is FVKESK. DNA of the CDR3: TGTGCCAGCAGCCAAGATCGGCCAGGGTTCGAAAAACTGTTTTTT. It specifies CASSQDRPGFEKLFF.

The chain joins TRBV2 to TRBJ2-1; 7 bases are shared with TRBD2. The germline V gene encodes CDR1 SNHLY and CDR2 FYNNEI. V dropped 10 bases and J dropped 3; count of bases not matched to a gene: 9. This CDR3 contains 14 residues. Written as DNA, the CDR3 is TGTGCCACCATGGCGGGAGAGCTCTACAATGAGCAGTTCTTC. Protein sequence: CATMAGELYNEQFF.

The gene calls are TRBV6-1 and TRBJ2-2, with 7 positions matching TRBD1. V was clipped by 4 bases and J by 0 bases; unmatched bases: 2. Germline loops: CDR1 MNHNS, CDR2 SASEGT. CDR3 length: 15 residues. The CDR3, as DNA: TGTGCCAGCAGTGGACAGGGTGCGAACACCGGGGAGCTGTTTTTT. This encodes CASSGQGANTGELFF.

V gene TRBV6-5 combines with J gene TRBJ1-2, with 8 nucleotides matching TRBD1. The ends lost 5 bases at V and 8 bases at J; junction bases unmatched: 4. CDR1 is MNHEY, CDR2 SVGAGI, per germline. CDR3 length equals 12 residues. The CDR3 DNA is TGTGCCAGCAGTGGGACAGGTCGAGGCTACACCTTC. Residues: CASSGTGRGYTF.